Presented here are 23 T cell receptor beta chains from one specimen sequenced in a study of beta chain features in type 1 diabetes. As every portion of the isolated RNA was reverse transcribed, the sequencing read expressed TCRB transcripts. The protocol was immunoSEQ multiplex PCR, while the TCRdb copy is restricted to in-frame clones and leaves out a portion. The repertoire includes almost 350,000 clones, around a fifth of them detected once, and about 0.044% sits in the top ten. Sequenced material: naive CD4+ T cells from blood. The receptor set was obtained from a woman under 30 in good health.

V usage is TRBV20-1 and J usage is TRBJ2-3, with D perhaps matching TRBD2 (7 bases). The CDR3 sequence is 11 residues long. Germline V gene lookup returns CDR1 DFQATT and CDR2 SNEGSKA (reference sequence). The CDR3 nucleotides are TGCAGCACAGGGAGGGATAAGGCGCAGTATTTT. Its translation is CSTGRDKAQYF.

The chain carries TRBV29-1 and TRBJ1-2; TRBD1 agrees at 8 bases. The CDR3 is made up of 13 amino acids. Germline V CDR1 and CDR2: SQVTM, ANQGSEA. V lost 6 bases to trimming and J lost 4 bases; unmatched junction nucleotides: 7. The CDR3, as DNA: TGCAGCGTGTCCAGGGGGCTGGGCTATGGCTACACCTTC. This translates into CSVSRGLGYGYTF.

This clone has only a few counts. The chain carries TRBV30 and TRBJ2-7; TRBD2 is a possible D gene (6 bases). Germline CDR1 and CDR2: GTSNPN and SVGIG (reference sequence). Trimming removed 4 bases at V and 4 bases at J, with 14 bases between. The CDR3 extends over 13 amino acids. This chain's CDR3 is CAWIEGGGYEQYF. In nucleotides, the CDR3 is TGTGCCTGGATTGAGGGAGGTGGATACGAGCAGTACTTC.

Concerning this clone itself: Within the sample, other DNA sequences also encode this same CDR3. The J gene is TRBJ2-5, the V gene TRBV5-1; D unresolved. This CDR3 has 13 amino acids. Trimming removed 0 bases from V and 1 base from J, with 4 bases in between. Germline V gene data show CDR1 as SGHRS and CDR2 as YFSETQ. Here the CDR3 DNA reads TGCGCCAGCAGCTTGGTCGGCCAAGAGACCCAGTACTTC. Translation: CASSLVGQETQYF.

This clone was detected a few times. An end of the junction does not agree with germline; a read error may underlie this. The chain has TRBV20-1 and TRBJ1-1; D may be TRBD1 (5 bases). CDR1 is DFQATT, CDR2 SNEGSKA, per germline (reference sequence). The CDR3 extends over 8 amino acids. The CDR3 here is CSAPRGGF. Written as DNA, the CDR3 is TGCAGTGCTCCCCGCGGGGGCTTT.

The CDR3 DNA is TGCGCCAGCAGCTTGGTAGAGGGAGTGGGTCGAAATGAGCAGTTCTTC. Amino acid sequence: CASSLVEGVGRNEQFF. The V call is TRBV5-1, the J call TRBJ2-1; D is perhaps TRBD2 (5 bases). With 0 bases removed from V and 7 bases from J, the gap between germline ends came to 17 bases. Per the germline V gene, CDR1 is SGHRS and CDR2 is YFSETQ. CDR3 length: 16 amino acids. Full variable domain (rest looked up from reference TRBV5-1 and TRBJ2-1): KAGVTQTPRYLIKTRGQQVTLSCSPISGHRSVSWYQQTPGQGLQFLFEYFSETQRNKGNFPGRFSGRQFSNSRSEMNVSTLELGDSALYLCASSLVEGVGRNEQFFGPGTRLTVL.

V gene TRBV25-1 combines with J gene TRBJ1-1; possibly TRBD1 for D (6 bases). CDR1 is MGHDK and CDR2 is SYGVNS in the germline V gene. Trimming shortened V by 4 bases and J by 10 bases, and 16 bases separated the two germline ends. The CDR3 sequence is 13 residues long. The DNA for the CDR3 is TGTGCCAGCAGTGCCACAGGGAGTTGGGTAGCTTTCTTT. Encoded protein: CASSATGSWVAFF.

The chain carries TRBV28 and TRBJ1-2; D gene unclear. The germline V gene encodes CDR1 MDHEN and CDR2 SYDVKM. The V end lost 5 bases, the J end lost 7 bases, and 11 bases lay between the germline ends. CDR3 length: 12 amino acids. Written as DNA, the CDR3 is TGTGCCAGCAGTGAATCCACGGGTGGCTACACCTTC. This gives the protein CASSESTGGYTF.

This rearrangement joins TRBV18 to TRBJ1-1, with D perhaps TRBD1 (6 bases). Between the trimmed V and J ends, which lost 3 bases and 4 bases, there was a span of 21 bases. CDR1 and CDR2 from the germline V gene are KGHSH and LQKENI. CDR3 length: 17 amino acids. CDR3 sequence: CASSPASRTVRTTEAFF. The CDR3 bases are TGTGCCAGCTCACCCGCATCGCGGACAGTACGAACCACTGAAGCTTTCTTT.

The chain joins TRBV7-8 to TRBJ2-7, with 7 bases matching TRBD2. The CDR3 has 14 residues. V lost 5 bases and J lost 2; bases outside the gene matches: 6. Germline assignment: CDR1 SGHVS and CDR2 FQNEAQ. DNA of the CDR3: TGTGCCAGCAGCAAGACGGGAGGCGCCTACGAGCAGTACTTC. Translating gives CASSKTGGAYEQYF.

As concerns this clone: Other DNA variants within this sample encode the same CDR3. The rearrangement uses TRBV5-1 and TRBJ1-1, with TRBD1 as a possible D gene (5 bases). The CDR3 is 14 amino acids. Germline CDR1 and CDR2: SGHRS and YFSETQ. V lost 0 bases and J lost 0, with 6 bases in between. The CDR3 here is CASSLAGMNTEAFF. In DNA, the CDR3 is TGCGCCAGCAGCTTGGCAGGGATGAACACTGAAGCTTTCTTT.

The chain carries TRBV2 and TRBJ2-6; D not resolved. V was trimmed by 3 bases and J by 5 bases, leaving 2 bases between them. Germline V lookup: CDR1 SNHLY, CDR2 FYNNEI. The CDR3 has 12 amino acids. The CDR3 reads CASSDRANVLTF. CDR3 nucleotide sequence: TGTGCCAGCAGTGACAGGGCCAACGTCCTGACTTTC.

This clone was counted between two and nine times. The V gene is TRBV21-1, the J gene TRBJ2-3; TRBD2 is taken as the D call from the table, unchecked against the DNA. TRBV21-1 is a recognized pseudogene. The CDR3 runs to 20 residues. This chain's CDR3 is CASSCSRAGIDMDSTDTQYF. The CDR3 DNA follows: TGTGCCAGCAGCTGCAGTAGGGCCGGAATTGATATGGACTCCACAGATACGCAGTATTTT.

The J gene is TRBJ1-2, the V gene TRBV27; D gene ambiguous. Trimming pared 3 bases from V and 6 bases from J, leaving 11 bases between. Germline loops: CDR1 MNHEY, CDR2 SMNVEV (reference sequence). This CDR3 contains 13 residues. In nucleotides, the CDR3 is TGTGCCAGCAGTTTCCGGGGAAATCATGGCTACACCTTC. Its translation is CASSFRGNHGYTF.

This clone was observed a few times. The chain has TRBV19 and TRBJ2-7; D is uncertain. Trimming removed 5 bases at V and 9 bases at J, with 11 bases between. In germline, CDR1 is LNHDA, CDR2 SQIVND (reference sequence). This CDR3 is 11 amino acids long. The CDR3 here is CASSSLTRQYF. Written as DNA, the CDR3 is TGTGCCAGTAGTTCCCTGACAAGGCAGTACTTC.

The chain joins TRBV19 to TRBJ1-3; D gene uncertain. There are 12 residues in the CDR3. Trimming left V 5 bases short and J 0 bases short, with 2 bases between. CDR1 and CDR2 (germline): LNHDA, SQIVND (reference sequence). In nucleotides, the CDR3 is TGTGCCAGTAGTTACTCTGGAAACACCATATATTTT. This translates into CASSYSGNTIYF.

The rearrangement uses TRBV7-2 and TRBJ2-4; the D gene is possibly TRBD1 (5 bases). Deletions cut 1 base from V and 3 bases from J, with 16 bases between. In germline, CDR1 is SGHTA, CDR2 FQGNSA. CDR3 length: 17 residues. The CDR3 protein is CASSLVGSEGDKNIQYF. CDR3 nucleotide sequence: TGTGCCAGCAGCTTAGTGGGATCCGAAGGGGACAAAAACATTCAGTACTTC.

This clone was counted only a few times. V gene TRBV9 combines with J gene TRBJ2-1; TRBD2 agrees at 13 bases. Per the germline V gene, CDR1 is SGDLS and CDR2 is YYNGEE. V dropped 3 bases and J dropped 6; count of bases not matched to a gene: 18. The CDR3 contains 20 residues. The CDR3 reads CASSGGNGAQGLAGSNEQFF. Written as DNA, the CDR3 is TGTGCCAGCAGCGGGGGGAACGGTGCACAGGGACTAGCGGGGAGCAATGAGCAGTTCTTC. The variable domain in full, with the rest retrieved from reference TRBV9 and TRBJ2-1, is DSGVTQTPKHLITATGQRVTLRCSPRSGDLSVYWYQQSLDQGLQFLIQYYNGEERAKGNILERFSAQQFPDLHSELNLSSLELGDSALYFCASSGGNGAQGLAGSNEQFFGPGTRLTVL.

The V and J genes are TRBV19 and TRBJ2-7; a possible D gene is TRBD1 (6 bases). Trimming took 4 bases from V and 2 from J, leaving 15 bases between them. Germline V gene sequence: CDR1 LNHDA, CDR2 SQIVND (reference sequence). This CDR3 spans 15 amino acids. The DNA of the CDR3 is TGTGCCAGTAGTAGAGACGGGACACCCACCTACGAGCAGTACTTC. It translates to CASSRDGTPTYEQYF.

The chain is built from TRBV28 and TRBJ2-1; 9 bases line up with TRBD2. The CDR3 consists of 17 residues. V was pared by 2 bases and J by 0 bases, with 5 bases of the junction left unmatched. Germline values: CDR1 MDHEN, CDR2 SYDVKM. The DNA of the CDR3 is TGTGCCAGCAGTTTAGGAAGCGGGAGGATCTCCTACAATGAGCAGTTCTTC. It codes for CASSLGSGRISYNEQFF.

The J gene is TRBJ1-2, the V gene TRBV11-2, with no clear D. Looked up from germline, CDR1 is SGHAT and CDR2 is FQNNGV. V was clipped by 3 bases and J by 3 bases, with 8 bases between them. This CDR3 comprises 13 residues. The CDR3 coding sequence is TGTGCCAGCAGCTTTTACGGAGACTATGGCTACACCTTC. Translation: CASSFYGDYGYTF.

The genes are TRBV4-1 and TRBJ2-6, with D unresolved. The CDR3 extends over 15 amino acids. Trimming cost V 2 bases and J 4 bases, with 9 bases left between them. From germline, CDR1 is MGHRA and CDR2 YSYEKL. The CDR3 DNA sequence: TGCGCCAGCAGCCAACGAACTCTGGGGGCCAACGTCCTGACTTTC. Protein product: CASSQRTLGANVLTF.

This chain joins TRBV5-1 and TRBJ2-1; a possible D gene is TRBD2 (5 bases). The CDR3 totals 16 residues. Germline loops: CDR1 SGHRS, CDR2 YFSETQ. V lost 2 bases to trimming and J lost 0 bases, with 12 bases between them. CDR3 sequence: CASSFSSGSSYNEQFF. For the CDR3, the DNA is TGCGCCAGCAGCTTCTCCAGTGGGAGCTCCTACAATGAGCAGTTCTTC.